This is a list of T cell receptor beta chains from one sample in a study of blood T cells in healthy people across ages. MiXCR, run by TCRdb on the 5' RACE reads, gives a single entry per CDR3 protein. The table lists some 920,000 distinct CDR3 sequences, 51% of them singletons, with around a fifth in the top ten. Source material: blood. The receptor source for this set is a woman aged 55-69 years in good health. Each CDR3 is given with its conserved first and last residue. D genes are given only for firm matches. Clone sizes are given selectively: once, few, many, or a class where the clone is expanded.

clone size: .; V gene: TRBV9; D gene: TRBD2; J gene: TRBJ2-5; CDR3 length: 15; CDR3 DNA: TGTGCCAGCAGCTTACACAAAGCGGGAGATACTGAGCAGTACTTC; CDR3 protein: CASSLHKAGDTEQYF
clone size: few; V gene: TRBV2; D gene: TRBD1; J gene: TRBJ2-3; CDR3 length: 14; CDR3 DNA: TGTGCCAGCAGTGTGGGACAGGGTGGCGATACGCAGTATTTT; CDR3 protein: CASSVGQGGDTQYF
clone size: .; V gene: TRBV10-3; D gene: .; J gene: TRBJ2-3; CDR3 length: 14; CDR3 DNA: TGTGCCACCGGACCGGGACAAAGCACAGATACGCAGTATTTT; CDR3 protein: CATGPGQSTDTQYF
clone size: once; V gene: TRBV28; D gene: TRBD1; J gene: TRBJ1-1; CDR3 length: 19; CDR3 DNA: TGTGCCAGCAGTCCCATCCCGGTCAAGACAGGGCTCATGAACACTGAAGCTTTCTTT; CDR3 protein: CASSPIPVKTGLMNTEAFF
clone size: once; V gene: TRBV20-1; D gene: TRBD2; J gene: TRBJ2-3; CDR3 length: 16; CDR3 DNA: TGCAGGGGGCATCGGGAGGCTATCCACCGCACAGATACGCAGTATTTT; CDR3 protein: CRGHREAIHRTDTQYF
clone size: few; V gene: TRBV20-1; D gene: .; J gene: TRBJ2-3; CDR3 length: 13; CDR3 DNA: TGCAGTGCTAACACAGGGTCCCCAGATACGCAGTATTTT; CDR3 protein: CSANTGSPDTQYF
clone size: .; V gene: TRBV2; D gene: TRBD2; J gene: TRBJ2-1; CDR3 length: 15; CDR3 DNA: TGTGCCAGCAGAGCGGGACTAGCGGGAGTCAAGGAGCAGTTCTTC; CDR3 protein: CASRAGLAGVKEQFF
clone size: .; V gene: TRBV12-3/TRBV12-4; D gene: TRBD2; J gene: TRBJ2-1; CDR3 length: 18; CDR3 DNA: TGTGCCAGCAGTTTAGCCCTGGGGGTAGCGGGAGTATGGGGTGAGCAGTTCTTC; CDR3 protein: CASSLALGVAGVWGEQFF
clone size: few; V gene: TRBV4-1; D gene: .; J gene: TRBJ2-4; CDR3 length: 16; CDR3 DNA: TGCGCCAGCAGCCACCCTGTGGGCGGAGCCAAAAACATTCAGTACTTC; CDR3 protein: CASSHPVGGAKNIQYF
clone size: .; V gene: TRBV20-1; D gene: .; J gene: TRBJ2-1; CDR3 length: 15; CDR3 DNA: TGCAGTGCTAGAGATTACCCGAGCTCCTACAATGAGCAGTTCTTC; CDR3 protein: CSARDYPSSYNEQFF
clone size: few; V gene: TRBV29-1; D gene: .; J gene: TRBJ2-1; CDR3 length: 13; CDR3 DNA: TGCAGCTCACGGTCCACTCAATTCAATGAGCAGTTCTTC; CDR3 protein: CSSRSTQFNEQFF
clone size: few; V gene: TRBV4-1; D gene: .; J gene: TRBJ2-1; CDR3 length: 16; CDR3 DNA: TGCGCCAGCAGCCAAGAAACAGGGACCACATACAATGAGCAGTTCTTC; CDR3 protein: CASSQETGTTYNEQFF
clone size: few; V gene: TRBV2; D gene: .; J gene: TRBJ2-5; CDR3 length: 14; CDR3 DNA: TGTGCCAGCACCATCGACGGAGGGGTAGAGACCCAGTACTTC; CDR3 protein: CASTIDGGVETQYF
clone size: few; V gene: TRBV7-9; D gene: .; J gene: TRBJ2-7; CDR3 length: 16; CDR3 DNA: TGTGCCAGCAGGCCAAAGGGTTTACAGGACTCCTACGAGCAGTACTTC; CDR3 protein: CASRPKGLQDSYEQYF
clone size: .; V gene: TRBV4-3; D gene: .; J gene: TRBJ2-7; CDR3 length: 15; CDR3 DNA: TGCGCCAGCAGCCAAAGTGAGGATGGAGCCTACGAGCAGTACTTC; CDR3 protein: CASSQSEDGAYEQYF
clone size: .; V gene: TRBV28; D gene: .; J gene: TRBJ2-7; CDR3 length: 13; CDR3 DNA: TGTGCCAGCAGTTTAATACGGCCCCCCGAGCAGTACTTC; CDR3 protein: CASSLIRPPEQYF
clone size: .; V gene: TRBV2; D gene: .; J gene: TRBJ1-5; CDR3 length: 12; CDR3 DNA: TGTGCCAGCCAGGAGGTTAATCAGCCCCAGCATTTT; CDR3 protein: CASQEVNQPQHF
clone size: .; V gene: TRBV28; D gene: TRBD1; J gene: TRBJ1-1; CDR3 length: 14; CDR3 DNA: TGTGCCAGCAGATTGACAGGGGTGAGCACTGAAGCTTTCTTT; CDR3 protein: CASRLTGVSTEAFF
clone size: .; V gene: TRBV24-1; D gene: TRBD1; J gene: TRBJ2-1; CDR3 length: 15; CDR3 DNA: TGTGCCACCAGTGATCCGGGACAGGATCTGCATGAGCAGTTCTTC; CDR3 protein: CATSDPGQDLHEQFF
clone size: .; V gene: TRBV4-1; D gene: .; J gene: TRBJ1-1; CDR3 length: 12; CDR3 DNA: TGCGCCAGCAGCCCTCTAGGGGGTGAAGCTTTCTTT; CDR3 protein: CASSPLGGEAFF
clone size: .; V gene: TRBV5-1; D gene: .; J gene: TRBJ1-2; CDR3 length: 13; CDR3 DNA: TGCGCCAGCAGCTTGGACCACGCATATGGCTACACCTTC; CDR3 protein: CASSLDHAYGYTF
clone size: .; V gene: TRBV15; D gene: TRBD2; J gene: TRBJ2-7; CDR3 length: 19; CDR3 DNA: TGTGCCACCAGCAGAGGTTGGGGAAGACTAGCGGGAGGGCCTTACGAGCAGTACTTC; CDR3 protein: CATSRGWGRLAGGPYEQYF
clone size: .; V gene: TRBV12-3/TRBV12-4; D gene: .; J gene: TRBJ1-2; CDR3 length: 12; CDR3 DNA: TGTGCCAGCACTCAGGCTCACTATGGCTACACCTTC; CDR3 protein: CASTQAHYGYTF
clone size: few; V gene: TRBV9; D gene: TRBD2; J gene: TRBJ2-5; CDR3 length: 15; CDR3 DNA: TGTGCCAGCAGCTTCGGGACTAGTCTTGGGGAGACCCAGTACTTC; CDR3 protein: CASSFGTSLGETQYF
clone size: .; V gene: TRBV29-1; D gene: .; J gene: TRBJ2-1; CDR3 length: 14; CDR3 DNA: TGCAGCGTTGACGCCTGGAGCACGCCTTATGAGCAGTTCTTC; CDR3 protein: CSVDAWSTPYEQFF
clone size: .; V gene: TRBV2; D gene: .; J gene: TRBJ2-4; CDR3 length: 12; CDR3 DNA: TGTGCCGGCAGCCCGGACGTAAACATTCAGTACTTC; CDR3 protein: CAGSPDVNIQYF
clone size: .; V gene: TRBV24-1; D gene: .; J gene: TRBJ2-5; CDR3 length: 13; CDR3 DNA: TGTGCCACCAGTGGGCGGAACCAAGAGACCCAGTACTTC; CDR3 protein: CATSGRNQETQYF
clone size: .; V gene: TRBV7-9; D gene: TRBD1; J gene: TRBJ2-7; CDR3 length: 15; CDR3 DNA: TGTGCCAGCAGCTCCGTGGACAGGGAGTACTACGAGCAGTACTTC; CDR3 protein: CASSSVDREYYEQYF
clone size: few; V gene: TRBV7-2; D gene: .; J gene: TRBJ2-5; CDR3 length: 14; CDR3 DNA: TGTGCCAGCAGCCTTGGAACCCTCAAGGAGACCCAGTACTTC; CDR3 protein: CASSLGTLKETQYF
clone size: .; V gene: TRBV9; D gene: .; J gene: TRBJ2-5; CDR3 length: 14; CDR3 DNA: TGTGCCAGCAGCGGTGGACAGTTCGGGGAGACCCAGTACTTC; CDR3 protein: CASSGGQFGETQYF
clone size: .; V gene: TRBV30; D gene: .; J gene: TRBJ1-5; CDR3 length: 13; CDR3 DNA: TGTGCCTGGAGTGTAACAGGAGGAGATACGCAGCATTTT; CDR3 protein: CAWSVTGGDTQHF